This TCR beta chain was obtained from a study of sequential checkpoint blockade in melanoma. The wider study: Patients were randomized 1:1 to nivolumab-then-ipilimumab or ipilimumab-then-nivolumab first-line. Matched biopsies came pretreatment and at week 13 for 20 to 25 patients.

CDR3 size: 20 residues. Germline loops: CDR1 SGHRS, CDR2 YFSETQ. As to treatment: randomized to nivolumab then ipilimumab (arm A) or the reverse (arm B). In regard to this clone: Germline is not matched at one junction end, which may reflect a read error.

The table came from immunoSEQ multiplex PCR; TCRdb's copy has only in-frame clones and leaves some out. This table holds roughly 1,000 clones, 20% found once. The TCR was taken from a human donor with melanoma. The J gene is TRBJ2-3, the V gene TRBV5-1; 10 positions agree with TRBD2. This sample comprised tumor tissue (inferred from file names), obtained from a patient given nivolumab and ipilimumab in sequence. The CDR3 here is CASSSKGLADAFLSTDTQYF. In DNA form, the CDR3 reads TGCGCCAGCAGCTCTAAAGGACTAGCGGACGCATTCCTAAGCACGGATACGCAGTATTTT.